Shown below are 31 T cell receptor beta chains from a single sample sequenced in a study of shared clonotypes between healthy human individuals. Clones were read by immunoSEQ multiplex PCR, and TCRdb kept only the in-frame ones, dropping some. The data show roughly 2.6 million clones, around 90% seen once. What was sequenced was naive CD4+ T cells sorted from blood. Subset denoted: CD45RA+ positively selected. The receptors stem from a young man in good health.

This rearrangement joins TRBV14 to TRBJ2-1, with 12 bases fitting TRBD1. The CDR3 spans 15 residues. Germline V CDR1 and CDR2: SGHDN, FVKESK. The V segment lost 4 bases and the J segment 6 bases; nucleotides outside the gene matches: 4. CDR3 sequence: CASSPGQGAFNEQFF. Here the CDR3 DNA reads TGTGCCAGCAGCCCGGGACAGGGGGCGTTCAATGAGCAGTTCTTC.

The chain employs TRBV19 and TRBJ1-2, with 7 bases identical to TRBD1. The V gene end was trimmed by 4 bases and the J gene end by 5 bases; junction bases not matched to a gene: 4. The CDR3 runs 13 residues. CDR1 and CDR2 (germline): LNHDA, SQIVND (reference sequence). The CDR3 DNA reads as TGTGCCAGTAGTAGACAGGGATGGTATGGCTACACCTTC. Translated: CASSRQGWYGYTF.

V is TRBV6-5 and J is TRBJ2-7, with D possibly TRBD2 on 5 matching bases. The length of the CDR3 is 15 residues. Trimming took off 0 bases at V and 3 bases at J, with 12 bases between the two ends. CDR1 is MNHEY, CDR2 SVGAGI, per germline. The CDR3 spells CASSYSTLGVYEQYF. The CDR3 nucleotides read TGTGCCAGCAGTTACTCAACACTCGGGGTCTACGAGCAGTACTTC.

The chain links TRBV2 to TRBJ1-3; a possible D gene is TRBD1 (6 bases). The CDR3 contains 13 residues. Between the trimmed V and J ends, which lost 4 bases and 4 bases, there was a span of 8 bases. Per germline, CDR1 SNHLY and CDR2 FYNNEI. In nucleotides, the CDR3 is TGTGCCAGCAGTGGAGGACAGGGAAACACCATATATTTT. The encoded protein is CASSGGQGNTIYF. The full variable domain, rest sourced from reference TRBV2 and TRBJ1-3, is EPEVTQTPSHQVTQMGQEVILRCVPISNHLYFYWYRQILGQKVEFLVSFYNNEISEKSEIFDDQFSVERPDGSNFTLKIRSTKLEDSAMYFCASSGGQGNTIYFGEGSWLTVV.

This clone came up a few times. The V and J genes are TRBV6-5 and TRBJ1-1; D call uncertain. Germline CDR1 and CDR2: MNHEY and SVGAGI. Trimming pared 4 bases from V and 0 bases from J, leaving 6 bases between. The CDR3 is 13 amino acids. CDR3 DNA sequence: TGTGCCAGCAGTTTGTTCATGAACACTGAAGCTTTCTTT. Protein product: CASSLFMNTEAFF.

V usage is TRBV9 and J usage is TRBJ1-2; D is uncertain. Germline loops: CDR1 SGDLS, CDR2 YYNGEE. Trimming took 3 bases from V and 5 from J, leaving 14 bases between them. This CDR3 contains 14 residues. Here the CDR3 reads CASSGSSPTYGYTF. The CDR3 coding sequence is TGTGCCAGCAGCGGATCAAGCCCGACGTATGGCTACACCTTC.

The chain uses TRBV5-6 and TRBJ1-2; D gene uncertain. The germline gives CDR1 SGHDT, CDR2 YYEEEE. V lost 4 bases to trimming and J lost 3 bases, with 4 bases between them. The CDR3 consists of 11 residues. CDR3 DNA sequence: TGTGCCAGCAGCCCCTACTATGGCTACACCTTC. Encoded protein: CASSPYYGYTF. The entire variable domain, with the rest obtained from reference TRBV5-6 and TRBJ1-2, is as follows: DAGVTQSPTHLIKTRGQQVTLRCSPKSGHDTVSWYQQALGQGPQFIFQYYEEEERQRGNFPDRFSGHQFPNYSSELNVNALLLGDSALYLCASSPYYGYTFGSGTRLTVV.

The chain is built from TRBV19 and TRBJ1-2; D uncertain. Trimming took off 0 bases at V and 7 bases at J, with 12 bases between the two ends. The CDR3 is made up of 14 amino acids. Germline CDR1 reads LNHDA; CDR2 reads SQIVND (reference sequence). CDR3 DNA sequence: TGTGCCAGTAGTATAGATGAAACCCGGAGTGGCTACACCTTC. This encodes CASSIDETRSGYTF.

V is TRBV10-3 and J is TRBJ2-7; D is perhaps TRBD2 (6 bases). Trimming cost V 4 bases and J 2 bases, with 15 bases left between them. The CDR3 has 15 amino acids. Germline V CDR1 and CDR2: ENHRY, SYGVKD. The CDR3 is CAISGGTDLTYEQYF. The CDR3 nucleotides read TGTGCCATCAGTGGGGGGACTGATCTAACCTACGAGCAGTACTTC.

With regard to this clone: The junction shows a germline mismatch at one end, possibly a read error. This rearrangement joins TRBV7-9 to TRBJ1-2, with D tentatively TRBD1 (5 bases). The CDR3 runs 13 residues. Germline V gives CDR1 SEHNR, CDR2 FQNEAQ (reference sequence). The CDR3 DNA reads TGTGCCAGCAGCCCCAACTCCAGGGCCGCACCTAGCTTC. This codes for CASSPNSRAAPSF.

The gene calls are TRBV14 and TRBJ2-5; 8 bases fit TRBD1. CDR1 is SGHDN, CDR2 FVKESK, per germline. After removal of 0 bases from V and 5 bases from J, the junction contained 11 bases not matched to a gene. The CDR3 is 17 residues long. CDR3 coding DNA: TGTGCCAGCAGCCAAGAGAGGACAGGGTCGGGGATGGAGACCCAGTACTTC. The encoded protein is CASSQERTGSGMETQYF.

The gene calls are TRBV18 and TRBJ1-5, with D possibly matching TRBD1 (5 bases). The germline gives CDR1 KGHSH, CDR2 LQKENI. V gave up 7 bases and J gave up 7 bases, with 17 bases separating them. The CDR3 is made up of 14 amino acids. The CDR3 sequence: CASFRSTAWQPQHF. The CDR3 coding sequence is TGTGCCAGCTTTCGGTCGACAGCCTGGCAGCCCCAGCATTTT.

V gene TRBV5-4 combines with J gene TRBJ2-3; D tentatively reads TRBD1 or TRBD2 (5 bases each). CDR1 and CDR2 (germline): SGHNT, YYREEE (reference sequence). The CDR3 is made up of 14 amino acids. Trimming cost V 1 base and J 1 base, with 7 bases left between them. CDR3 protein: CASSLRGRTDTQYF. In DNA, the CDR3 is TGTGCCAGCAGCTTGCGGGGACGCACAGATACGCAGTATTTT.

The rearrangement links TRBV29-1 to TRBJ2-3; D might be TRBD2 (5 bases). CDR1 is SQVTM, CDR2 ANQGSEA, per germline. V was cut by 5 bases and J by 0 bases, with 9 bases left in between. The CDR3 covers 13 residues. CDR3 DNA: TGCAGCGTTTTCCGCGGGAGCACAGATACGCAGTATTTT. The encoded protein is CSVFRGSTDTQYF.

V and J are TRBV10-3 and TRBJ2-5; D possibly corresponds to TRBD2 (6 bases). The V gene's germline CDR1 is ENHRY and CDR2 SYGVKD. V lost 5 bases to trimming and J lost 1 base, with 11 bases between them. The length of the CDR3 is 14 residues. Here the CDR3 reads CAISQAGGQETQYF. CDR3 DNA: TGTGCCATCAGTCAAGCGGGCGGCCAAGAGACCCAGTACTTC.

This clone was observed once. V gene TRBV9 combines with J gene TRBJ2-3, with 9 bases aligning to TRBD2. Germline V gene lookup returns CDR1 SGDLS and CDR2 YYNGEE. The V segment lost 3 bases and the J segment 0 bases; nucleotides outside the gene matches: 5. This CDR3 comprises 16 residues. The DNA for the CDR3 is TGTGCCAGCAGCGGACCTAGCGGGGTCAGCACAGATACGCAGTATTTT. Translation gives CASSGPSGVSTDTQYF. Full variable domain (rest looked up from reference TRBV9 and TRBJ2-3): DSGVTQTPKHLITATGQRVTLRCSPRSGDLSVYWYQQSLDQGLQFLIQYYNGEERAKGNILERFSAQQFPDLHSELNLSSLELGDSALYFCASSGPSGVSTDTQYFGPGTRLTVL.

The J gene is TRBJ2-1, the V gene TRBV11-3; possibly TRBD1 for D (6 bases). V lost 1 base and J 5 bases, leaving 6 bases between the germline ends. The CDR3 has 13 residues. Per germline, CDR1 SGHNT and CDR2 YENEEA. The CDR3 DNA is TGTGCCAGCAGCTTAGGGGACAACAATGAGCAGTTCTTC. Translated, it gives CASSLGDNNEQFF.

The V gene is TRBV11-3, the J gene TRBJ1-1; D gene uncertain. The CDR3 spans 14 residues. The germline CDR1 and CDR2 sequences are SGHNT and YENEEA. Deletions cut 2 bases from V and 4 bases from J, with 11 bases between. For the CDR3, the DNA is TGTGCCAGCAGCTTAAAAGGTGGGAGCACTGAAGCTTTCTTT. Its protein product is CASSLKGGSTEAFF.

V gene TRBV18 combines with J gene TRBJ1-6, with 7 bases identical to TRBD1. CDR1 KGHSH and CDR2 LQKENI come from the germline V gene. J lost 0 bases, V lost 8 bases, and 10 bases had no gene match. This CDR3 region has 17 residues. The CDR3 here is CASRDRGKYSYNSPLHF. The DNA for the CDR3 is TGTGCCAGCCGGGACAGAGGGAAGTACTCCTATAATTCACCCCTCCACTTT.

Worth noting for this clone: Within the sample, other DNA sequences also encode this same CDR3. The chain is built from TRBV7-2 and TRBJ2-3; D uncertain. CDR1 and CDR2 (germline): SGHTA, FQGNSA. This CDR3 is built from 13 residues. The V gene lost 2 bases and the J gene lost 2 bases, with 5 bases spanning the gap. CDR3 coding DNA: TGTGCCAGCAGCTTACCCAACACAGATACGCAGTATTTT. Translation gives CASSLPNTDTQYF.

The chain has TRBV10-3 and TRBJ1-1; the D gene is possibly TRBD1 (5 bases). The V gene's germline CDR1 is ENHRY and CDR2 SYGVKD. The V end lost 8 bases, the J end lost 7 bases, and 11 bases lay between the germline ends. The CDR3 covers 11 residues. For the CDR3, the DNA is TGTGCCATCCACGGGACGATTGAAGCTTTCTTT. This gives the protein CAIHGTIEAFF.

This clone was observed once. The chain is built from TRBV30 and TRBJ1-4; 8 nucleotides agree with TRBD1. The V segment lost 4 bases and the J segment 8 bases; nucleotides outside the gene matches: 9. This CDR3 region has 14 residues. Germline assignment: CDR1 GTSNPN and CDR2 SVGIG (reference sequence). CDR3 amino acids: CAWTTGGIGEKLFF. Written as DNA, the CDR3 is TGTGCCTGGACTACAGGGGGAATTGGAGAAAAACTGTTTTTT.

The CDR3: CASGLAGSNTEAFF. The CDR3 nucleotides read TGTGCTAGTGGTTTGGCAGGATCGAACACTGAAGCTTTCTTT. The chain has TRBV12-5 and TRBJ1-1; no reliable D call. The V gene's germline CDR1 is LGHNT and CDR2 FRNRAP. The CDR3 runs to 14 residues. Between the trimmed V and J ends, which lost 1 base and 1 base, there was a span of 7 bases.

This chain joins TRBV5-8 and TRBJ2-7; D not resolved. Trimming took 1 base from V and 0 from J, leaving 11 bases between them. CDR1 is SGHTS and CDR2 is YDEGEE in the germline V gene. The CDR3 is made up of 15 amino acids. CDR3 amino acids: CASSLYPDNSYEQYF. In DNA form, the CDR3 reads TGTGCCAGCAGCTTGTATCCCGACAACTCCTACGAGCAGTACTTC.

In DNA form, the CDR3 reads TGTGCCATCTTCCGGGGAGGGACAGGGTTTGGGCCCCAGCATTTT. Protein product: CAIFRGGTGFGPQHF. V is TRBV28 and J is TRBJ1-5, with 9 bases matching TRBD1. The CDR3 loop spans 15 amino acids. Germline CDR1 and CDR2: MDHEN and SYDVKM. V was clipped by 10 bases and J by 9 bases; unmatched bases: 16. Together with reference TRBV28 and TRBJ1-5, the CDR3 gives the full variable domain: DVKVTQSSRYLVKRTGEKVFLECVQDMDHENMFWYRQDPGLGLRLIYFSYDVKMKEKGDIPEGYSVSREKKERFSLILESASTNQTSMYLCAIFRGGTGFGPQHFGDGTRLSIL.

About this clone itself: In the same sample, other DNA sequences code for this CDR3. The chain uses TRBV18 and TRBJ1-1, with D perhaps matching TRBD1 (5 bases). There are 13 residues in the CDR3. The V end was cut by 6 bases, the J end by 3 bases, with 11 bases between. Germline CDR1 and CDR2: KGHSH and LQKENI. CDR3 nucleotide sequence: TGTGCCAGCTCCTCGGGGCGGGACACTGAAGCTTTCTTT. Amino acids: CASSSGRDTEAFF.

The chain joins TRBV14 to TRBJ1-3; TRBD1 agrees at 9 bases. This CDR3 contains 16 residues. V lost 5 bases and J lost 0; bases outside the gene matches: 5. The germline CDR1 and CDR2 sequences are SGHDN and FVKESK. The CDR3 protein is CASSETGGPSGNTIYF. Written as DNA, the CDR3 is TGTGCCAGCAGCGAGACAGGGGGGCCCTCTGGAAACACCATATATTTT.

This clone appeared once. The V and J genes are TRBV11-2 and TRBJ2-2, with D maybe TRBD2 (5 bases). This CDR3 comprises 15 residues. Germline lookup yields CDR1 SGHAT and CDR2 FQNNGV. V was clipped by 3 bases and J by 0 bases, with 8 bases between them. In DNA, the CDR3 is TGTGCCAGCAGCTTGTCCGGGGCGAACACCGGGGAGCTGTTTTTT. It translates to CASSLSGANTGELFF. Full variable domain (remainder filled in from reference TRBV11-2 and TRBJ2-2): EAGVAQSPRYKIIEKRQSVAFWCNPISGHATLYWYQQILGQGPKLLIQFQNNGVVDDSQLPKDRFSAERLKGVDSTLKIQPAKLEDSAVYLCASSLSGANTGELFFGEGSRLTVL.

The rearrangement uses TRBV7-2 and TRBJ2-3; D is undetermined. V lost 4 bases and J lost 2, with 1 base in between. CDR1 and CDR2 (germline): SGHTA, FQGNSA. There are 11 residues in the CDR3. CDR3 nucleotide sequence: TGTGCCAGCAGCTACACAGATACGCAGTATTTT. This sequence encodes CASSYTDTQYF. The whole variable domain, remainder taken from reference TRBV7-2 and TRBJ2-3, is GAGVSQSPSNKVTEKGKDVELRCDPISGHTALYWYRQSLGQGLEFLIYFQGNSAPDKSGLPSDRFSAERTGGSVSTLTIQRTQQEDSAVYLCASSYTDTQYFGPGTRLTVL.

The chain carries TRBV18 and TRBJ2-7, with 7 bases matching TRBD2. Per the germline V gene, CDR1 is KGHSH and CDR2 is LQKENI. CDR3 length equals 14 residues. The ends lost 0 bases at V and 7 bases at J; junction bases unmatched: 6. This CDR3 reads CASSPPGGSMEQYF. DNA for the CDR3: TGTGCCAGCTCACCACCGGGCGGGAGTATGGAGCAGTACTTC.

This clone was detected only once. The chain's CDR3 is CATSREFTVSYGYTF. CDR3 nucleotide sequence: TGTGCCACCAGCAGAGAGTTTACTGTTTCTTATGGCTACACCTTC. The chain couples TRBV15 to TRBJ1-2; D gene ambiguous. Trimming took off 0 bases at V and 5 bases at J, with 13 bases between the two ends. This CDR3 is 15 amino acids long. From germline, CDR1 is LNHNV and CDR2 YYDKDF (reference sequence).